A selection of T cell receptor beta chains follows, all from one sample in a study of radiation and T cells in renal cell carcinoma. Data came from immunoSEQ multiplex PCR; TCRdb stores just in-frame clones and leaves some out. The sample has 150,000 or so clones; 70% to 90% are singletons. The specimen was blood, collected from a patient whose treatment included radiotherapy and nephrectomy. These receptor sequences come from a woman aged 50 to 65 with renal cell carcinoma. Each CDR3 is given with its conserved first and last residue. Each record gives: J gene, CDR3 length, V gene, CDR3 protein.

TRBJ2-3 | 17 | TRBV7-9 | CASSSRTSGESTDTQYF
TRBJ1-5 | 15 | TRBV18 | CASSPPGQGVQPQHF
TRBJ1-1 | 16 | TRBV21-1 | CASSHKEGQGYAEAFF
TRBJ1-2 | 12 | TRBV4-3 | CASSPRRGGYTF
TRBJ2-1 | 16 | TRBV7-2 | CASSPGGLAGESEQFF
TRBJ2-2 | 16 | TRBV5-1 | CASSPGTGVNTGELFF
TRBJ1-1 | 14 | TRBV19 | CASSSPPERLEAFF
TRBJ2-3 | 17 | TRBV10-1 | CASRELTDRVGGDTQYF
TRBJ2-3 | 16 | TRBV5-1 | CASSLVGQGATDTQYF
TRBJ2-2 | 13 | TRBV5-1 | CASSSLGTGELFF
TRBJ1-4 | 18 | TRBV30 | CAWSFNFGTDATNEKLFF
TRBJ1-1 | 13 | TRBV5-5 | CASSLTGDTEAFF
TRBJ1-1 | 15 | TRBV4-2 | CASSQDSTGRTEAFF
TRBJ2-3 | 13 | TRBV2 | CASMKLATDTQYF
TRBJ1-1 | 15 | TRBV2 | CASSDSPDGYTEAFF
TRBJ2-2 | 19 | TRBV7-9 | CASSSPGLAGGINTGELFF
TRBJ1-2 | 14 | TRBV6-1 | CASSETFMDYGYTF
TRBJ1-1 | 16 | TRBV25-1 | CASSEFDPGRTTEAFF
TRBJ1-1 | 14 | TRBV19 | CASRNTGGRGEAFF
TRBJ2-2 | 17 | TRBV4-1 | CASSQGGRLPNTGELFF
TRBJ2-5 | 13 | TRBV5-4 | CASTGSLGQTQYF
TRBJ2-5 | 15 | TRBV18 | CASSQGTGGRETQYF
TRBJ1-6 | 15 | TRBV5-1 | CASSLGGRSNSPLHF
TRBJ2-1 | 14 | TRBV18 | CASYATSSYNEQFF
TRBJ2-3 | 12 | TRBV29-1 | CSGTLGTDTQYF
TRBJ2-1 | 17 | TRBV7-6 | CASSLREAGTGNNEQFF
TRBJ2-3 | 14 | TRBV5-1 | CASSWGAGTDTQYF
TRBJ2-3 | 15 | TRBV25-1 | CASSLSGGNTDTQYF
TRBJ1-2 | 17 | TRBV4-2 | CASSASDVVGANYGYTF
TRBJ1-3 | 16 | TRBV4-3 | CASSQDPSGAGNTIYF
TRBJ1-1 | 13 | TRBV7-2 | CASNDRGYTEAFF
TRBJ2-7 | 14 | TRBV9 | CASSVVEGSYEQYF
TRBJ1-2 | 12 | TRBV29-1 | CSVAGTGDGYTF
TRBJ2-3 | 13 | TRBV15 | CATSFRYADTQYF
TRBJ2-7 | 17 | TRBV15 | CATSRDIRDGNTREQYF
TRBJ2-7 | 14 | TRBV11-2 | CASSLELIGDEQYF
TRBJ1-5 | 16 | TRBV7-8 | CASSSWSGTEHQPQHF
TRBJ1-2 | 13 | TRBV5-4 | CASSGQANYGYTF
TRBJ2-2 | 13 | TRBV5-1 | CASSLGVTGELFF
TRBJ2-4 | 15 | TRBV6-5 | CASSYASVAKNIQYF
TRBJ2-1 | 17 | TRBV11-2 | CASSSRGTTSSYNEQFF
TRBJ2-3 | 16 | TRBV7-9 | CASSFLANPSTDTQYF